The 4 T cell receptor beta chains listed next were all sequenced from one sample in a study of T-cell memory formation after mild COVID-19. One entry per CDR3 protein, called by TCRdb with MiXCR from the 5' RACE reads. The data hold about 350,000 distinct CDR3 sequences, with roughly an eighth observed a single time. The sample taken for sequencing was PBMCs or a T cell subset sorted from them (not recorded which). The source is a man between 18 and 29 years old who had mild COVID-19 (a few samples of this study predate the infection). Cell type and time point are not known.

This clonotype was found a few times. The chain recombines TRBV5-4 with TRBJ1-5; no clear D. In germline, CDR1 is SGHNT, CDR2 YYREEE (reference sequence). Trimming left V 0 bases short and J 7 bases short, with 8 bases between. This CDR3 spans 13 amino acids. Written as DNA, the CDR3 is TGTGCCAGCAGCTTGGAGGCCACCCAGCCCCAGCATTTT. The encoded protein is CASSLEATQPQHF.

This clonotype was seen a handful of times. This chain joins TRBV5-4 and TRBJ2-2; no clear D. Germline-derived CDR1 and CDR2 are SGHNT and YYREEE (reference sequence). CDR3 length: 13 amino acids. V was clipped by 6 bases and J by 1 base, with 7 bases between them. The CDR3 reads CASTGRNTGELFF. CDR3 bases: TGTGCCAGCACCGGACGGAACACCGGGGAGCTGTTTTTT.

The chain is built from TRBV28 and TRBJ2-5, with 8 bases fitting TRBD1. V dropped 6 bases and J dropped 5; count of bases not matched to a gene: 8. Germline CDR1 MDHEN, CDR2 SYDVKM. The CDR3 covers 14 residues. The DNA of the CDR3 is TGTGCCAGCAGCCCGGGACAGGAATTTGAGACCCAGTACTTC. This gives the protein CASSPGQEFETQYF.

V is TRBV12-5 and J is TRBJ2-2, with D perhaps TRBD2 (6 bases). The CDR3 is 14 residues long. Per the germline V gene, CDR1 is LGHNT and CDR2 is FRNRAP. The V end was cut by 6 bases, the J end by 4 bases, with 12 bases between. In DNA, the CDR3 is TGTGCTAGTGGAACCGGGACTCCCACCGGGGAGCTGTTTTTT. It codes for CASGTGTPTGELFF.